The 5 T cell receptor beta chains below all came from one sample that was sequenced in a study of OX40 agonist ivuxolimab in advanced cancers. Profiled with immunoSEQ multiplex PCR; TCRdb holds only in-frame clones, not every one. The top ten hold around 25% of the sample, which has over 40,000 clones, 88% seen once. The sample in question was CD4+ or CD8+ T cells sorted from blood, obtained in a trial of the OX40 agonist ivuxolimab. All receptors come from an adult with an advanced solid tumor such as melanoma, head and neck, liver or kidney cancer.

The chain joins TRBV27 to TRBJ1-2, with D perhaps matching TRBD1 (5 bases). The V end was cut by 5 bases, the J end by 3 bases, with 25 bases between. Germline V gene lookup returns CDR1 MNHEY and CDR2 SMNVEV (reference sequence). The CDR3 has 18 amino acids. The CDR3 loop is CASSGIAVYGDSYYGYTF. The DNA for the CDR3 is TGTGCCAGCAGTGGGATAGCAGTTTATGGGGACTCCTACTATGGCTACACCTTC.

The CDR3 nucleotides are TGTGCCAGCAGCGAGGGCTGGAAGACGAACACCGGGGAGCTGTTTTTT. Translation: CASSEGWKTNTGELFF. The chain employs TRBV9 and TRBJ2-2, with unresolved D. The CDR3 is 16 residues long. Trimming cost V 3 bases and J 0 bases, with 12 bases left between them. Germline CDR1 and CDR2: SGDLS and YYNGEE.

The chain links TRBV27 to TRBJ2-3; the D is unclear. The V end was cut by 5 bases, the J end by 4 bases, with 10 bases between. This CDR3 is built from 13 residues. CDR1 and CDR2 from the germline V gene are MNHEY and SMNVEV (reference sequence). The chain's CDR3 is CASSLGGPDTQYF. DNA of the CDR3: TGTGCCAGCAGTCTAGGTGGGCCAGATACGCAGTATTTT.

This chain uses TRBV6-5 with TRBJ1-2; D is unresolved. Trimming removed 4 bases from V and 2 bases from J, with 11 bases in between. Germline CDR1 and CDR2: MNHEY and SVGAGI. The CDR3 runs 14 residues. The CDR3 loop reads CASSSTGTNYGYTF. In nucleotides, the CDR3 is TGTGCCAGCAGTTCGACGGGTACCAACTATGGCTACACCTTC.

The J gene is TRBJ2-5, the V gene TRBV27; 8 positions agree with TRBD2. V shed 6 bases, J shed 1 base, and the junction held 1 base outside the gene matches. The CDR3 length is 13 residues. Germline V gene lookup returns CDR1 MNHEY and CDR2 SMNVEV (reference sequence). This CDR3 is CASRTSGQETQYF. CDR3 in DNA: TGTGCCAGCAGAACTAGCGGCCAAGAGACCCAGTACTTC.